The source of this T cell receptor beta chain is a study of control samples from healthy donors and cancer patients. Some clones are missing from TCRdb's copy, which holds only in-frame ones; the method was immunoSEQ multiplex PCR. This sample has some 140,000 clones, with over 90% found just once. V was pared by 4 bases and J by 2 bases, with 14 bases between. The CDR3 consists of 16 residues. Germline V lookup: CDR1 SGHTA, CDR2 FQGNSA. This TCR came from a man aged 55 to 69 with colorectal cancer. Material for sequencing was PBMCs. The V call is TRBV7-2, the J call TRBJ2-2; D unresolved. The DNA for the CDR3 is TGTGCCAGCAGCTCTCAGCCGCCCCAAAACACCGGGGAGCTGTTTTTT. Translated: CASSSQPPQNTGELFF.